The T cell receptor beta chain under discussion was sequenced for a study of molecular identifiers for immune sequencing clone quantification. Findings of the study overall: Jurkat TCR RNA spiked in from one cell reportedly remained identifiable amid some 950,000 naive cells.

V shed 5 bases and J 4 bases; nucleotides not matched to a gene: 10. The CDR3 is 16 amino acids. Germline CDR1 SEHNR, CDR2 FQNEAQ (reference sequence). Generation of bulk TCR libraries relied on previously described methods and listed TCR primers. Each CDR3 protein gets one entry after TCRdb re-called the PCR reads with MiXCR. The sample lists 460,000 or so distinct CDR3 sequences; roughly 23% were seen once. At least ten counts were recorded for this clonotype. What it binds is not known. The sequence derives from a human donor in good health. Some libraries in this study had Jurkat cell RNA spiked in. The chain carries TRBV7-9 and TRBJ1-5, with 8 bases fitting TRBD1. The specimen was naive CD8+ T cells from blood, with Jurkat cell RNA spiked in. Stated subset: FACS-sorted CD8+CD4-CCR7+CD45RA+ naive T cells. The CDR3 here is CASSLTGQGQNQPQHF. The CDR3 DNA sequence: TGTGCCAGCAGCCTAACCGGACAGGGCCAAAATCAGCCCCAGCATTTT.